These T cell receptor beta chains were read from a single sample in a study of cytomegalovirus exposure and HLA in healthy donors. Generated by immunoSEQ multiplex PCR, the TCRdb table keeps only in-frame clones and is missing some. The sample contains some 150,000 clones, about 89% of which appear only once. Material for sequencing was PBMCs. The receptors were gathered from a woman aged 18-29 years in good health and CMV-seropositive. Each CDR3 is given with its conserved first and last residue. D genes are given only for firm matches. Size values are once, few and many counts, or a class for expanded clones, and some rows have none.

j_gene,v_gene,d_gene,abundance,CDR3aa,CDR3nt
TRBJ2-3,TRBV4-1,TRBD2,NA,CASSQRVAGEASTDTQYF,TGCGCCAGCAGCCAAAGAGTGGCGGGAGAGGCTAGCACAGATACGCAGTATTTT
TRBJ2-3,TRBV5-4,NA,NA,CASSAELASLSTDTQYF,TGTGCCAGCAGCGCGGAACTAGCCAGCCTAAGCACAGATACGCAGTATTTT
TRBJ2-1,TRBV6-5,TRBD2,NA,CASSSRTSGRYNEQFF,TGTGCCAGCAGTTCGAGGACTAGCGGGAGGTACAATGAGCAGTTCTTC
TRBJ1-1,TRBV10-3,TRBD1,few,CAISEGQGSTEAFF,TGTGCCATCAGTGAGGGACAGGGGAGCACTGAAGCTTTCTTT
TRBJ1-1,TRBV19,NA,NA,CASSIGQRNTEAFF,TGTGCCAGTAGTATTGGACAGCGGAACACTGAAGCTTTCTTT
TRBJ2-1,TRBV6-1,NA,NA,CASSDPGYEQFF,TGTGCCAGCAGTGATCCAGGCTATGAGCAGTTCTTC
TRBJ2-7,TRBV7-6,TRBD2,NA,CASSPGLAGAREQYF,TGTGCCAGCAGCCCGGGACTAGCGGGAGCAAGGGAGCAGTACTTC
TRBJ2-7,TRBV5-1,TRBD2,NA,CASSPGTSGIYEQYF,TGCGCCAGCAGCCCCGGGACTAGCGGGATCTACGAGCAGTACTTC
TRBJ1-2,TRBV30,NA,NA,CAWSPGQSGYTF,TGTGCCTGGAGTCCGGGACAAAGTGGCTACACCTTC
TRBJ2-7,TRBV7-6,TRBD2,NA,CASSPGPRGRAAEQYF,TGTGCCAGCAGCCCGGGGCCCCGCGGGAGGGCCGCCGAGCAGTACTTC
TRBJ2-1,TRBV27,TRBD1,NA,CASSLGTEYNEQFF,TGTGCCAGCAGTTTGGGGACAGAATACAATGAGCAGTTCTTC
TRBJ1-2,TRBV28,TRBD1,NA,CASSLLGTGFGYTF,TGTGCCAGCAGTTTATTGGGGACAGGGTTTGGCTACACCTTC
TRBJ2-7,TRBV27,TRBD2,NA,CASSFGGNSYEQYF,TGTGCCAGCAGTTTCGGGGGGAACTCCTACGAGCAGTACTTC
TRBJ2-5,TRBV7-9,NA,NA,CASSLQETQYF,TGTGCCAGCAGCCTACAAGAGACCCAGTACTTC
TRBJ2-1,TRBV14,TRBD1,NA,CASSRQGTYNEQFF,TGTGCCAGCAGCCGACAGGGAACCTACAATGAGCAGTTCTTC
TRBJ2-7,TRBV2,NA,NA,CASSQDSSYEQYF,TGTGCCAGCAGTCAGGACAGTTCCTACGAGCAGTACTTC
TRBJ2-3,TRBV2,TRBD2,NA,CASSEVAGGGDTQYF,TGTGCCAGCAGTGAGGTAGCGGGAGGAGGAGATACGCAGTATTTT
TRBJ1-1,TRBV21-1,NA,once,CASSRGGTEAFF,TGTGCCAGCAGCAGGGGAGGGACTGAAGCTTTCTTT
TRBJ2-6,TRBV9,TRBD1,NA,CASSGVQGARGANVLTF,TGTGCCAGCAGCGGAGTACAGGGGGCGCGAGGGGCCAACGTCCTGACTTTC
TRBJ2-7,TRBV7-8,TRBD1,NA,CASSLAVRDSYEQYF,TGTGCCAGCAGCTTAGCAGTAAGGGACAGCTACGAGCAGTACTTC
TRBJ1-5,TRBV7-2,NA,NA,CASSLEVRASQPQHF,TGTGCCAGCAGCTTAGAGGTCAGGGCCAGTCAGCCCCAGCATTTT
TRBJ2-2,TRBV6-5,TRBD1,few,CASSPTGANTGELFF,TGTGCCAGCAGTCCGACAGGGGCCAACACCGGGGAGCTGTTTTTT
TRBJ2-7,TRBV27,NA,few,CASSLPGYEQYF,TGTGCCAGCAGTTTACCAGGGTACGAGCAGTACTTC
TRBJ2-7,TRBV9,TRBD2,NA,CASSPGLAEPYEQYF,TGTGCCAGCAGCCCGGGACTAGCGGAGCCCTACGAGCAGTACTTC
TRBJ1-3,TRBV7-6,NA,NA,CASSLGGLSGNTIYF,TGTGCCAGCAGCTTAGGGGGGCTCTCTGGAAACACCATATATTTT
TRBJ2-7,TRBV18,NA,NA,CASSLLGEQYF,TGTGCCAGCTCCCTACTAGGGGAGCAGTACTTC
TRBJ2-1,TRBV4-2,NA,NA,CASTEDYLSSYNEQFF,TGTGCCAGCACAGAGGACTATCTGAGCTCCTACAATGAGCAGTTCTTC
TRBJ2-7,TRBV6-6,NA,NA,CASTETLYEQYF,TGTGCCAGCACAGAAACCCTCTACGAGCAGTACTTC
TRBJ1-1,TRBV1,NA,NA,CTSSHRGFYRDSPLLLEAFF,TGCACCAGCAGCCATAGGGGGTTTTATAGGGACAGCCCACTCCTCCTTGAAGCTTTCTTT
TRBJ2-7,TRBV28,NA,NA,CASITWKEANHEQYF,TGTGCCAGCATTACCTGGAAGGAGGCCAACCACGAGCAGTACTTC
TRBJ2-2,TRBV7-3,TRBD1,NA,CASSLTPGGPLGELFF,TGTGCCAGCAGCTTAACTCCAGGGGGTCCTCTCGGGGAGCTGTTTTTT
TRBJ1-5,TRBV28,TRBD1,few,CASFEGASSFNQPQHF,TGTGCCAGCTTCGAGGGGGCGTCCTCCTTTAATCAGCCCCAGCATTTT
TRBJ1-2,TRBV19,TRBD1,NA,CASSSDRGPVANYGYTF,TGTGCCAGTAGTTCGGACAGGGGGCCCGTAGCTAACTATGGCTACACCTTC
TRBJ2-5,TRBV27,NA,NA,CASSLAGSAGETQYF,TGTGCCAGCAGTTTAGCGGGGAGTGCCGGGGAGACCCAGTACTTC
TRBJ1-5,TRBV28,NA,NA,CASGAGYRSSNQPQHF,TGTGCCAGCGGGGCAGGATATCGTAGTAGCAATCAGCCCCAGCATTTT
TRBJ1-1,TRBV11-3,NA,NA,CASSLYVMNTEAFF,TGTGCCAGCAGCTTATATGTAATGAACACTGAAGCTTTCTTT
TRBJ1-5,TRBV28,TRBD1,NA,CASSLRDRAQPQHF,TGTGCCAGCAGTTTACGGGACAGGGCGCAGCCCCAGCATTTT
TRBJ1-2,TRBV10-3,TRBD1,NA,CAIPRTGNYGYTF,TGTGCCATCCCTCGGACAGGGAACTATGGCTACACCTTC
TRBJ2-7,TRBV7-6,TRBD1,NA,CASSRWGQPSSYEQYF,TGTGCCAGCAGCCGTTGGGGACAGCCGAGCTCCTACGAGCAGTACTTC
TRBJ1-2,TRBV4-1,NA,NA,CASSQEQGIGYTF,TGCGCCAGCAGCCAAGAGCAGGGTATTGGCTACACCTTC
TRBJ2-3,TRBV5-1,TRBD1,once,CASSSGQGLSIDTQYF,TGCGCCAGCAGCTCAGGACAGGGCCTATCCATTGATACGCAGTATTTT
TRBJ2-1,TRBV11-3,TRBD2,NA,CASSLGLAGIYNEQFF,TGTGCCAGCAGCTTGGGACTAGCGGGAATCTACAATGAGCAGTTCTTC
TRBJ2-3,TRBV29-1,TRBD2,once,CSVASGRATDTQYF,TGCAGCGTTGCAAGCGGGAGGGCAACAGATACGCAGTATTTT
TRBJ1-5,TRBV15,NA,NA,CATSRDREGQPQHF,TGTGCCACCAGCAGAGACAGGGAAGGTCAGCCCCAGCATTTT
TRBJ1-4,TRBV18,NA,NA,CASSPQGVNEKLFF,TGTGCCAGCTCCCCCCAGGGCGTTAATGAAAAACTGTTTTTT
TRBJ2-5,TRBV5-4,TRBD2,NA,CASSPSISGTQETQYF,TGTGCCAGCAGCCCTTCGATTAGCGGGACCCAAGAGACCCAGTACTTC
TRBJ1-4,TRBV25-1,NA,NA,CASSEYDFKTNEKLFF,TGTGCCAGCAGTGAATATGACTTCAAAACTAATGAAAAACTGTTTTTT
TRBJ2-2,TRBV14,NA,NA,CASSQEYISSGELFF,TGTGCCAGCAGCCAAGAGTACATTTCCTCCGGGGAGCTGTTTTTT
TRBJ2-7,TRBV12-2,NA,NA,CASRLACQRSGSYEQYF,TGTGCAAGTCGCTTAGCGTGTCAGCGGAGCGGCTCCTACGAGCAGTACTTC
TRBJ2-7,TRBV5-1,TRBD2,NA,CASKTDGGYSYEQYF,TGCGCCAGCAAGACGGACGGGGGGTACTCCTACGAGCAGTACTTC
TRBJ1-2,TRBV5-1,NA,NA,CASSLATASANYGYTF,TGCGCCAGCAGCTTGGCTACAGCTTCAGCTAACTATGGCTACACCTTC
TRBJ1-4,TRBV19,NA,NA,CASRNLAPNEKLFF,TGTGCCAGTAGGAACCTAGCCCCTAATGAAAAACTGTTTTTT
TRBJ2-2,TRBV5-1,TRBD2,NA,CASSWGLAVNTGELFF,TGCGCCAGCAGCTGGGGACTAGCGGTGAACACCGGGGAGCTGTTTTTT